These 6 T cell receptor beta chains share one sample of origin, sequenced in a study of spatial heterogeneity in lung cancer. Whole-study results and caveats: Within tumors, counts of expanded alpha and beta TCRs tracked tumor mutation counts.

Time point of the sample: sample taken at primary tumor resection. These receptors have no identified antigens. From the 5' RACE reads, TCRdb called clonotypes with MiXCR, one entry per CDR3 protein. The sample includes some 5,600 distinct CDR3 sequences, more than 4% of them seen just once. This sample comprised lung tumor tissue, obtained at surgery. The receptors stem from a male donor with early-stage non-small cell lung cancer.

This clonotype is labeled as medium-sized. This sequence joins TRBV5-1 and TRBJ1-1, with no clear D. The germline V gene encodes CDR1 SGHRS and CDR2 YFSETQ. V was shortened by 0 bases and J by 3 bases, with 0 bases between the two germline ends. CDR3 size: 11 residues. DNA of the CDR3: TGCGCCAGCAGCTTGGACACTGAAGCTTTCTTT. Encoded protein: CASSLDTEAFF.

This clonotype was observed a handful of times. The genes are TRBV6-5 and TRBJ1-2; 8 nucleotides agree with TRBD1. Trimming cost V 6 bases and J 2 bases; bases outside gene matches: 8. Germline lookup yields CDR1 MNHEY and CDR2 SVGAGI. The length of the CDR3 is 15 residues. The DNA of the CDR3 is TGTGCCAGCAGGCCAGACAGGGGTGAGAACTATGGCTACACCTTC. Translated, it gives CASRPDRGENYGYTF.

This clonotype is categorized as large. The CDR3 DNA is TGTGCCAGCAGCTTAGCTGGGGCCTATTCACCCCTCCACTTT. Amino acids: CASSLAGAYSPLHF. The chain uses TRBV7-9 and TRBJ1-6, with a tentative D call TRBD1 (5 bases). The germline CDR1 and CDR2 sequences are SEHNR and FQNEAQ (reference sequence). V lost 0 bases, J lost 8 bases, and 8 bases lay in between. The CDR3 runs 14 residues. The whole variable domain, remainder taken from reference TRBV7-9 and TRBJ1-6, is DTGVSQNPRHKITKRGQNVTFRCDPISEHNRLYWYRQTLGQGPEFLTYFQNEAQLEKSRLLSDRFSAERPKGSFSTLEIQRTEQGDSAMYLCASSLAGAYSPLHFGNGTRLTVT.

At least ten counts were recorded for this clonotype. The chain couples TRBV19 to TRBJ1-1, with D perhaps matching TRBD1 (6 bases). The CDR3 has 16 amino acids. V lost 1 base, J lost 4 bases, and 16 bases lay in between. Germline assignment: CDR1 LNHDA and CDR2 SQIVND (reference sequence). The CDR3 loop is CASSIGGLRGSTEAFF. In DNA, the CDR3 is TGTGCCAGTAGTATAGGGGGGCTGAGAGGTTCCACTGAAGCTTTCTTT. Filled out from reference TRBV19 and TRBJ1-1, the complete variable domain reads DGGITQSPKYLFRKEGQNVTLSCEQNLNHDAMYWYRQDPGQGLRLIYYSQIVNDFQKGDIAEGYSVSREKKESFPLTVTSAQKNPTAFYLCASSIGGLRGSTEAFFGQGTRLTVV.

This clonotype was recorded many times. The chain combines TRBV7-2 with TRBJ2-5, with 9 bases fitting TRBD1. The CDR3 is 14 residues long. Trimming took 1 base from V and 4 from J; bases not matched to a gene: 1. In germline, CDR1 is SGHTA, CDR2 FQGNSA. This CDR3 is CASSLETGGETQYF. The CDR3, as DNA: TGTGCCAGCAGCTTAGAGACAGGGGGAGAGACCCAGTACTTC.

This clonotype was found many times. This chain uses TRBV15 with TRBJ2-3; 7 bases map to TRBD1. With V trimmed by 3 bases and J by 2 bases, 2 bases remained unmatched. Germline V CDR1 and CDR2: LNHNV, YYDKDF (reference sequence). CDR3 size: 14 residues. The CDR3 region is CATSRTGHTDTQYF. Here the CDR3 DNA reads TGTGCCACCAGCAGGACAGGGCACACAGATACGCAGTATTTT.